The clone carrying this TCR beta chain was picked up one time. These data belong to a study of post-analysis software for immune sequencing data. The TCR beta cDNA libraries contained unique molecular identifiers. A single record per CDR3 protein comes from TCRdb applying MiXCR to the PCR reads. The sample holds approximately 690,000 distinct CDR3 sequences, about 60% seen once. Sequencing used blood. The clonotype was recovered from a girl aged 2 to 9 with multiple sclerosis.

CDR3 DNA: TGCAGCGGCGAACTAGCGGTCCTTGGTGAGCAGTTCTTC. This sequence encodes CSGELAVLGEQFF. This sequence joins TRBV29-1 and TRBJ2-1; 8 positions match TRBD2. V was pared by 7 bases and J by 9 bases, with 11 bases of the junction left unmatched. CDR3 size: 13 residues. Germline V CDR1 and CDR2: SQVTM, ANQGSEA.